This T cell receptor (beta chain) was obtained from a study of cytomegalovirus exposure and HLA in healthy donors. The PCR ran on 60 Vbeta and 13 Jbeta primers. TCRdb's copy holds only in-frame clones and misses some; the assay was immunoSEQ multiplex PCR. The sample yields 55,000 to 70,000 clones, 65% to 90% seen once. The CDR3 has 15 amino acids. Germline CDR1 and CDR2: MDHEN and SYDVKM. The V segment lost 2 bases and the J segment 3 bases; nucleotides outside the gene matches: 4. The sample comprised PBMCs. This TCR derives from a human donor in good health. V gene TRBV28 combines with J gene TRBJ2-7; TRBD2 agrees at 10 bases. CDR3 sequence reads: CASSLIAGGVYEQYF. The CDR3 nucleotides are TGTGCCAGCAGTTTAATAGCGGGAGGAGTCTACGAGCAGTACTTC.